The 9 T cell receptor beta chains in this list originate from one sample, sequenced in a study of blood T cell repertoires in COVID-19. Produced via immunoSEQ multiplex PCR; TCRdb's table is partial and in-frame only. The repertoire has approximately 260,000 clones, approximately 86% of them found once; the top ten carry roughly 3.1%. The source material was PBMCs or T cells enriched from blood (not recorded which). The source of these receptors is a woman in her thirties or forties with acute COVID-19.

This sequence joins TRBV6-5 and TRBJ2-1; 10 bases line up with TRBD2. Per germline, CDR1 MNHEY and CDR2 SVGAGI. This CDR3 is built from 15 residues. Trimming removed 4 bases from V and 9 bases from J; junction bases left unmatched: 9. The CDR3 DNA sequence: TGTGCCAGCAGTTTTAGTCTAGCGGGGGTCGGTGAGCAGTTCTTC. Translated, it gives CASSFSLAGVGEQFF.

The J gene is TRBJ2-3, the V gene TRBV9, with 7 bases aligning to TRBD2. Germline lookup yields CDR1 SGDLS and CDR2 YYNGEE. The CDR3 loop spans 13 amino acids. The V segment lost 6 bases and the J segment 2 bases; nucleotides outside the gene matches: 3. CDR3 residues: CASKRGLTDTQYF. CDR3 nucleotide sequence: TGTGCCAGCAAGCGGGGACTCACAGATACGCAGTATTTT. Based on the CDR3 plus reference TRBV9 and TRBJ2-3, the full variable domain is DSGVTQTPKHLITATGQRVTLRCSPRSGDLSVYWYQQSLDQGLQFLIQYYNGEERAKGNILERFSAQQFPDLHSELNLSSLELGDSALYFCASKRGLTDTQYFGPGTRLTVL.

This chain joins TRBV6-4 and TRBJ1-3; 9 bases are shared with TRBD1. The CDR3 sequence is 18 residues long. Germline CDR1 reads MRHNA; CDR2 reads SNTAGT. Losses at the gene ends were 0 bases for V and 3 bases for J; bases not matched to a gene: 9. This chain's CDR3 is CASSDSPCGQGCGNTIYF. CDR3 coding DNA: TGTGCCAGCAGTGACTCGCCATGTGGACAGGGGTGTGGAAACACCATATATTTT.

In its sample, this clone was seen a few times. The chain joins TRBV27 to TRBJ2-2; 9 positions agree with TRBD2. V gave up 5 bases and J gave up 5 bases; unmatched junction bases: 9. Germline CDR1 MNHEY, CDR2 SMNVEV (reference sequence). The CDR3 contains 16 residues. CDR3 DNA: TGTGCCAGCAGTCCTATAGCGGGAGTGGAGACCGGGGAGCTGTTTTTT. Its protein is CASSPIAGVETGELFF.

The V and J genes are TRBV7-2 and TRBJ2-7; 8 bases align to TRBD2. Trimming cost V 5 bases and J 3 bases; bases outside gene matches: 9. The CDR3 consists of 15 residues. The germline gives CDR1 SGHTA, CDR2 FQGNSA. Here the CDR3 DNA reads TGTGCCAGCAGCCCCGGGGGGGGTGATGTCTACGAGCAGTACTTC. Protein sequence: CASSPGGGDVYEQYF.

This clone was seen once. CDR3 sequence (DNA): TGTGCCATCAGTGAGATCTCTTACGAGCAGTACTTC. Its translation: CAISEISYEQYF. The J gene is TRBJ2-7, the V gene TRBV10-3; D gene ambiguous. This CDR3 contains 12 residues. Germline CDR1 is ENHRY and CDR2 is SYGVKD. Trimming took off 2 bases at V and 4 bases at J, with 6 bases between the two ends.

This chain joins TRBV5-5 and TRBJ2-5; TRBD2 matches 11 bases. Trimming cost V 3 bases and J 2 bases; bases outside gene matches: 6. This CDR3 has 16 residues. Germline assignment: CDR1 SGHKS and CDR2 YYEKEE (reference sequence). DNA for the CDR3: TGTGCCAGCAGCTCCCCCGGGACTAGCGGACAAGAGACCCAGTACTTC. Amino acid sequence: CASSSPGTSGQETQYF.

CDR3 amino acids: CASSPSVGAYEQYF. In DNA, the CDR3 is TGTGCCAGTAGCCCCAGTGTAGGGGCGTACGAGCAGTACTTC. The chain joins TRBV19 to TRBJ2-7, with D tentatively TRBD1 (5 bases). Per the germline V gene, CDR1 is LNHDA and CDR2 is SQIVND (reference sequence). The length of the CDR3 is 14 residues. Trimming left V 6 bases short and J 4 bases short, with 16 bases between.

The chain couples TRBV30 to TRBJ1-1; a possible D gene is TRBD1 (5 bases). The CDR3 loop spans 17 amino acids. CDR1 GTSNPN and CDR2 SVGIG come from the germline V gene (reference sequence). The V end lost 0 bases, the J end lost 1 base, and 18 bases lay between the germline ends. CDR3 protein: CAWSVQAKNPKNTEAFF. CDR3 nucleotide sequence: TGTGCCTGGAGTGTACAGGCCAAAAATCCAAAGAACACTGAAGCTTTCTTT.